Ten or more counts support the clone carrying this T cell receptor beta chain. The CDR3 totals 16 residues. V gave up 5 bases and J gave up 1 base, with 15 bases separating them. In germline, CDR1 is MNHEY, CDR2 SVGEGT. TCRdb independently ran MiXCR on the reads; one entry per CDR3 protein. The sample consists of roughly 240,000 distinct CDR3 sequences, 6.5% of them appearing once. The record originates from a study of T cell repertoires in cytomegalovirus infection. What was sequenced was PBMCs. This chain joins TRBV6-2 or TRBV6-3 and TRBJ1-3, with D perhaps matching TRBD1 (5 bases). The receptor comes from a human donor in good health (CMV status not recorded). Some clones in this sample may be carry-over from other donors' samples. The CDR3: CASSQAGTVSGNTIYF. DNA of the CDR3: TGTGCCAGCAGTCAAGCCGGGACTGTATCTGGAAACACCATATATTTT.